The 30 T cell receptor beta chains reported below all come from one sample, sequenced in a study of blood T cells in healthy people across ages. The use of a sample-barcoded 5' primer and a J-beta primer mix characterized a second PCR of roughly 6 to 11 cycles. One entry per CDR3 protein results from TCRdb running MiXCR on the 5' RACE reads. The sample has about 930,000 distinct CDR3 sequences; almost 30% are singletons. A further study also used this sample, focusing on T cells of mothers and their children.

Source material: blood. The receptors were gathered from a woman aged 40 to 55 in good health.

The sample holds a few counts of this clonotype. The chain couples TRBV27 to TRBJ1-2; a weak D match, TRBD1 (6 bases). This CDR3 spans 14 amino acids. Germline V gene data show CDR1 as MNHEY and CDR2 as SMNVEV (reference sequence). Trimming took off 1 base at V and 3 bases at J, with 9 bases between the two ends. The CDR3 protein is CASSLWPGDYGYTF. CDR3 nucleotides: TGTGCCAGCAGTTTATGGCCAGGGGACTATGGCTACACCTTC.

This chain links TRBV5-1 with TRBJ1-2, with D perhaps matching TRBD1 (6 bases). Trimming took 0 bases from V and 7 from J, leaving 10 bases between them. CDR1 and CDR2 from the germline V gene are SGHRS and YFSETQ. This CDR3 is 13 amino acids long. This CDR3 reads CASSLEGVSGYTF. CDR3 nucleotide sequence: TGCGCCAGCAGCTTGGAGGGGGTTTCTGGCTACACCTTC.

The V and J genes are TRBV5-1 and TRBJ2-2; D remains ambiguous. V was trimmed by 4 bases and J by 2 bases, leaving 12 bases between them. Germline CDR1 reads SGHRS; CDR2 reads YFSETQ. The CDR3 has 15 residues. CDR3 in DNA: TGCGCCAGCAGCCGAGGAGTAGAAAACACCGGGGAGCTGTTTTTT. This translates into CASSRGVENTGELFF.

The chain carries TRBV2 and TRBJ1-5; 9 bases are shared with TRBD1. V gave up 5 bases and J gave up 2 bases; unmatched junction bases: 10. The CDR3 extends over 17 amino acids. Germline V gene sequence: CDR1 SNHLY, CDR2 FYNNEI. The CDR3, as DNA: TGTGCCAGCAGTTTCGGACAGGGGACGCTTGGCAATCAGCCCCAGCATTTT. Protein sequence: CASSFGQGTLGNQPQHF.

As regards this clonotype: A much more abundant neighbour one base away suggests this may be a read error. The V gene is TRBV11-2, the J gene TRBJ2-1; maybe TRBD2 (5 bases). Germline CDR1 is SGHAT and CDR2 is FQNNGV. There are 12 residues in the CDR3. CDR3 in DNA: TGTGCCAGCAGCTTACGGAGGAATGGGCAGTTCTTC. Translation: CASSLRRNGQFF.

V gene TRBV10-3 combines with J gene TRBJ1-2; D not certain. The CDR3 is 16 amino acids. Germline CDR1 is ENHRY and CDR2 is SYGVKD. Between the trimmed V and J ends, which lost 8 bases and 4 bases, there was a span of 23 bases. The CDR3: CAIFVSATAGAYGYTF. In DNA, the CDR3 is TGTGCCATCTTTGTCTCCGCGACGGCAGGAGCCTATGGCTACACCTTC.

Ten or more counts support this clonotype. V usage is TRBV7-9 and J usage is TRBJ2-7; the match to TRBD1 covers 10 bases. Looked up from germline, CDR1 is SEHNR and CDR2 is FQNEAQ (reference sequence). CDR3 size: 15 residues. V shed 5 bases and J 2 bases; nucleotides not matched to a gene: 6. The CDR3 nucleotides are TGTGCCAGCAGCCTGACAGGGGGCAGCGCCTACGAGCAGTACTTC. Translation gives CASSLTGGSAYEQYF. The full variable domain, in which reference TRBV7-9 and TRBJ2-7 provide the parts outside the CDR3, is DTGVSQNPRHKITKRGQNVTFRCDPISEHNRLYWYRQTLGQGPEFLTYFQNEAQLEKSRLLSDRFSAERPKGSFSTLEIQRTEQGDSAMYLCASSLTGGSAYEQYFGPGTRLTVT.

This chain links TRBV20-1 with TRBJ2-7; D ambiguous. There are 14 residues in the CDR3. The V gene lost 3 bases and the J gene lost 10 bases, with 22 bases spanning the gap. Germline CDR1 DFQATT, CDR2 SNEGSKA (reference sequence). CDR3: CSASNWGTKNVQYF. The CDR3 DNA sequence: TGCAGTGCTAGTAACTGGGGAACCAAAAACGTTCAGTACTTC.

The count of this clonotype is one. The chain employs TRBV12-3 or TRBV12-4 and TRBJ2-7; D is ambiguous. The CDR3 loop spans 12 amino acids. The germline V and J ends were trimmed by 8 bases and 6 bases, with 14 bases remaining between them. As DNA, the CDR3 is TGTGCCAGCGGCTCGAACCCCTGCGAGCAGTACTTC. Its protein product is CASGSNPCEQYF.

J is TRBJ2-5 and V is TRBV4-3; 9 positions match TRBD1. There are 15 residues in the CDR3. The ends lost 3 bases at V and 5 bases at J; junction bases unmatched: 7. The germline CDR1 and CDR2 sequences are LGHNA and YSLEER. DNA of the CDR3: TGCGCCAGCAGCCACGCGACAGGGGGTGGGGAGACCCAGTACTTC. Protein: CASSHATGGGETQYF.

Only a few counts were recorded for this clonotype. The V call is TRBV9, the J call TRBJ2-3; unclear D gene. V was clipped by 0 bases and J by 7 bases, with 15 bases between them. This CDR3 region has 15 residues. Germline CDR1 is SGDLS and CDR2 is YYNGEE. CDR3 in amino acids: CASSVGGTASYTQYF. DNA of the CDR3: TGTGCCAGCAGCGTAGGGGGTACAGCCTCATATACGCAGTATTTT.

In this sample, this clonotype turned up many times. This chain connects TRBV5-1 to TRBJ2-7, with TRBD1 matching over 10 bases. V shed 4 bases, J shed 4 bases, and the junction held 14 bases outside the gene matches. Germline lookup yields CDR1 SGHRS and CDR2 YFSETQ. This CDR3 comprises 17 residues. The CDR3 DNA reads TGCGCCAGCAGCCCGGTCCCCCCCGGGACAGGGGATTACGAGCAGTACTTC. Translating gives CASSPVPPGTGDYEQYF.

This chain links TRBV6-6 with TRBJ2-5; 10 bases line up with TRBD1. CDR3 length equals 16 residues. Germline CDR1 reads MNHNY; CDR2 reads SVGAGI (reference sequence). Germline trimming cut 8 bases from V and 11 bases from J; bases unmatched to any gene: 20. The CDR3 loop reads CASVPGAGQGNNEQYF. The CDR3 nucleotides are TGTGCCAGCGTCCCAGGGGCGGGACAGGGGAACAATGAGCAGTACTTC.

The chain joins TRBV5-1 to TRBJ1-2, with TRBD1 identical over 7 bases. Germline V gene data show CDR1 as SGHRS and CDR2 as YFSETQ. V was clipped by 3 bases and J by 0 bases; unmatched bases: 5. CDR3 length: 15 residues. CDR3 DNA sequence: TGCGCCAGCAGCTCCCCGGACAGGCCTAACTATGGCTACACCTTC. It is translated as CASSSPDRPNYGYTF. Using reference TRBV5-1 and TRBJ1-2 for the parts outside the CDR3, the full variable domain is KAGVTQTPRYLIKTRGQQVTLSCSPISGHRSVSWYQQTPGQGLQFLFEYFSETQRNKGNFPGRFSGRQFSNSRSEMNVSTLELGDSALYLCASSSPDRPNYGYTFGSGTRLTVV.

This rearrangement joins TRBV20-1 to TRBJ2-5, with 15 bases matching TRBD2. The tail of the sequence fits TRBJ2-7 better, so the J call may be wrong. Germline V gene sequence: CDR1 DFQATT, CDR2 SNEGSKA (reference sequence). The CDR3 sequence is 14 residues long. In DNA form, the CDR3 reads TGCAGTGCGAGGACTAGCGGGAGGGCCAACGAGCAGTACTTC. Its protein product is CSARTSGRANEQYF.

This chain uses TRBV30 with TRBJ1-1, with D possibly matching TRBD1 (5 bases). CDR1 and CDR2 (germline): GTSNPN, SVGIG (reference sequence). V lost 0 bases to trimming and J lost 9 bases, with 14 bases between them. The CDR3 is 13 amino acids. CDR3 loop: CAWSVQPPGQAFF. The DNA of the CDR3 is TGTGCCTGGAGTGTACAGCCCCCAGGGCAAGCTTTCTTT.

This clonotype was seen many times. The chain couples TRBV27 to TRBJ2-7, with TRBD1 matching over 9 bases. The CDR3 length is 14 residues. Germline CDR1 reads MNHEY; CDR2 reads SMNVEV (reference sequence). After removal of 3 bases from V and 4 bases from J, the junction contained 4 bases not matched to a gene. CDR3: CASSLTGGIYEQYF. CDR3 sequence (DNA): TGTGCCAGCAGTTTGACAGGGGGAATTTACGAGCAGTACTTC.

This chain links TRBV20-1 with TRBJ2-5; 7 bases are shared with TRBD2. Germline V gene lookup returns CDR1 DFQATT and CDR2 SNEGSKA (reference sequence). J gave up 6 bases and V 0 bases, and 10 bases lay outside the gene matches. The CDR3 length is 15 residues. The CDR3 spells CSAREGLSSGKTQYF. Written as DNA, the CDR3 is TGCAGTGCTAGAGAGGGACTCTCAAGCGGGAAGACCCAGTACTTC.

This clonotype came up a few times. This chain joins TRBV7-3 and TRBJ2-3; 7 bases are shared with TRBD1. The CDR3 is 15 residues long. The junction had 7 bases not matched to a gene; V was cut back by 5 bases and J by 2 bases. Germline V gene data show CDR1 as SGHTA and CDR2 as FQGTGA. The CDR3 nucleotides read TGTGCCAGCAGCCTCAGACAGGGTCCCACAGATACGCAGTATTTT. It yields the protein CASSLRQGPTDTQYF.

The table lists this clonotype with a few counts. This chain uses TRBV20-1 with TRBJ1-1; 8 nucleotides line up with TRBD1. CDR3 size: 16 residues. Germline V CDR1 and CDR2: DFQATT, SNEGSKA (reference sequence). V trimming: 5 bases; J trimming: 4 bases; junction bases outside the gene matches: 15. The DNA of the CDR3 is TGCAGTGCTGCGGCTAACAGGGGGTATCGAGGCACTGAAGCTTTCTTT. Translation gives CSAAANRGYRGTEAFF.

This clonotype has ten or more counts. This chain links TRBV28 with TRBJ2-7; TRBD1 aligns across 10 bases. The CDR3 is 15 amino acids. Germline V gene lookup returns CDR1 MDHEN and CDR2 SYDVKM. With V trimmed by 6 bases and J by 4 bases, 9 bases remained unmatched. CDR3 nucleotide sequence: TGTGCCAGCAGCCTACCCGGGACAGGGGCGTACGAGCAGTACTTC. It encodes CASSLPGTGAYEQYF.

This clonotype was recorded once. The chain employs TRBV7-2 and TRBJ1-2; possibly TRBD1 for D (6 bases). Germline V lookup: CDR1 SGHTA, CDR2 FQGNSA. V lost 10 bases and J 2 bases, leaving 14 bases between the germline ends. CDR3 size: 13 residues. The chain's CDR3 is CATSDRHNYGYTF. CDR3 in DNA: TGTGCCACCTCGGACAGACACAACTATGGCTACACCTTC. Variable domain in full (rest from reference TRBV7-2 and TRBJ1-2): GAGVSQSPSNKVTEKGKDVELRCDPISGHTALYWYRQSLGQGLEFLIYFQGNSAPDKSGLPSDRFSAERTGGSVSTLTIQRTQQEDSAVYLCATSDRHNYGYTFGSGTRLTVV.

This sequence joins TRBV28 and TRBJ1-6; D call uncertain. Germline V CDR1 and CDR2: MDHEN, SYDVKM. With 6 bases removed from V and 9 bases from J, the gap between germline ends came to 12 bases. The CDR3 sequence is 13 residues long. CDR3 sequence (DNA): TGTGCCAGCAGCCCCGGACTTACTTCACCCCTCCACTTT. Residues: CASSPGLTSPLHF.

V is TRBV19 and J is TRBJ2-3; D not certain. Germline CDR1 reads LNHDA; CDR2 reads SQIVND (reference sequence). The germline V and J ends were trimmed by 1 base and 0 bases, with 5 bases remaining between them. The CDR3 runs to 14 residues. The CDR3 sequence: CASSIVGSTDTQYF. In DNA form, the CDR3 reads TGTGCCAGTAGTATAGTTGGAAGCACAGATACGCAGTATTTT.

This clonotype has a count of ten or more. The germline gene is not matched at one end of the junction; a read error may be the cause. The CDR3 loop is CASSLAAGTYEQYF. The CDR3 nucleotides read TGTGCCAGCAGCTTAGCAGCGGGAACCTACGAGCAGTACTTC. This chain joins TRBV12-3 or TRBV12-4 and TRBJ2-7; 7 bases are shared with TRBD2. The CDR3 is 14 residues long.

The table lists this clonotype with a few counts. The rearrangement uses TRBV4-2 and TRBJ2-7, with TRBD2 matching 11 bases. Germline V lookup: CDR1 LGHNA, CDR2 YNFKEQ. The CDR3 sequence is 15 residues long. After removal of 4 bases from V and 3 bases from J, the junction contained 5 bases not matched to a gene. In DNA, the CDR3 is TGTGCCAGCAGCCCCTTAGCGGGGGGGCACTACGAGCAGTACTTC. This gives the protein CASSPLAGGHYEQYF.

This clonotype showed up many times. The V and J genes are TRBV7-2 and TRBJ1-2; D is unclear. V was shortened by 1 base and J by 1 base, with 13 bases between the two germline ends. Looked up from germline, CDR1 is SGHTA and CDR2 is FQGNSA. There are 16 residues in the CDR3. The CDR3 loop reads CASSLGDILSNYGYTF. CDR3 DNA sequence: TGTGCCAGCAGCTTAGGAGACATTTTGAGTAACTATGGCTACACCTTC.

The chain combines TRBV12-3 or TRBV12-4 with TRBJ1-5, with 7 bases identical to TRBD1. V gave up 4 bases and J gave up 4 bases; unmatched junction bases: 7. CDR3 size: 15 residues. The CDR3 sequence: CASSSEGAKNQPQHF. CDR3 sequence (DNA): TGTGCCAGCAGTTCGGAGGGGGCGAAGAATCAGCCCCAGCATTTT.

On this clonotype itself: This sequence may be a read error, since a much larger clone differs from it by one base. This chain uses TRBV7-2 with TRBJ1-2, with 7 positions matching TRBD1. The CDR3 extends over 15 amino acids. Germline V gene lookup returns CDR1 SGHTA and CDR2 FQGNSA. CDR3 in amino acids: CTSNLADRALYGYTF. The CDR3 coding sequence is TGTACCAGCAACTTAGCCGACAGGGCTCTATATGGCTACACCTTC.

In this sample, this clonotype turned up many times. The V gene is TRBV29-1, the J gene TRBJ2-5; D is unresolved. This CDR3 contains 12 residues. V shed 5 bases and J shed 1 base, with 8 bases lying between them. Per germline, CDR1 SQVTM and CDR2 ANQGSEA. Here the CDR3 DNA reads TGCAGCGTTCTAGGGTCCCAAGAGACCCAGTACTTC. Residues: CSVLGSQETQYF.